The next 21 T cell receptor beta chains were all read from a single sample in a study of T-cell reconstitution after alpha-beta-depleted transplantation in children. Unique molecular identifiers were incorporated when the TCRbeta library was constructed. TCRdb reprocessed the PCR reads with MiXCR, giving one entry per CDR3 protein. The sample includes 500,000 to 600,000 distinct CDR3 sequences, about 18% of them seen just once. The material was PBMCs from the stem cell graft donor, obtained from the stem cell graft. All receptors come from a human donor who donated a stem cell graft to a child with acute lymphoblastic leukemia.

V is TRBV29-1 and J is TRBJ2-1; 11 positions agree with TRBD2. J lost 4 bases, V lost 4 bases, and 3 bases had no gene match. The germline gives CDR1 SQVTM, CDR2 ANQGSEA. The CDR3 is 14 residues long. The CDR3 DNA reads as TGCAGCGTTGGTAGACTAGCGGGGTACAATGAGCAGTTCTTC. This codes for CSVGRLAGYNEQFF.

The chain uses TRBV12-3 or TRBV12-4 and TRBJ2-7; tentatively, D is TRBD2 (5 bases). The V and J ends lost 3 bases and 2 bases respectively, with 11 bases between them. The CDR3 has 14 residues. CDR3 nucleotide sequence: TGTGCCAGCAGTTTCCGGGATTCCCCCTACGAGCAGTACTTC. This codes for CASSFRDSPYEQYF.

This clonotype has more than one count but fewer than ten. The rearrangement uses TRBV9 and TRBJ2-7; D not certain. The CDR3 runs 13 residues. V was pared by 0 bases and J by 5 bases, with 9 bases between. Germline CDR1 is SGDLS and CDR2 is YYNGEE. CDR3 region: CASSVGSMDEQYF. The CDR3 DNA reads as TGTGCCAGCAGCGTAGGCTCTATGGACGAGCAGTACTTC.

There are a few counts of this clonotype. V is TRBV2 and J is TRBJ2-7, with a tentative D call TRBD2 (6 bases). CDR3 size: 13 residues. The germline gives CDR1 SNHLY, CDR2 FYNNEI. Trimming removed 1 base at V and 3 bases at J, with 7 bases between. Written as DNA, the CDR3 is TGTGCCAGCAGTGAAGAGGACTACTACGAGCAGTACTTC. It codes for CASSEEDYYEQYF.

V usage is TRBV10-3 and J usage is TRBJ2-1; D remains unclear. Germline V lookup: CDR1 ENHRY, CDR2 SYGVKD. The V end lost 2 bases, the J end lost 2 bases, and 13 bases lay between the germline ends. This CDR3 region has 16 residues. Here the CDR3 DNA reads TGTGCCATCAGTGAGCTGGACGGACGGGCCTACAATGAGCAGTTCTTC. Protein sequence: CAISELDGRAYNEQFF.

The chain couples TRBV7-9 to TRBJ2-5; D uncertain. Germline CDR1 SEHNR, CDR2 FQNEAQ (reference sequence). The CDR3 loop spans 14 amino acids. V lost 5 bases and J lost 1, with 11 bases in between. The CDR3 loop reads CASSKHVPQETQYF. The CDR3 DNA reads TGTGCCAGCAGCAAACACGTGCCCCAAGAGACCCAGTACTTC.

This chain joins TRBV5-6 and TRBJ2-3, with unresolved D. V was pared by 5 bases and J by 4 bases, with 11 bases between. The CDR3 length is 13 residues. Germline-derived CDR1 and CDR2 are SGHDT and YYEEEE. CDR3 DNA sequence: TGTGCCAGCAGGCGGACCGGTGCAGATACGCAGTATTTT. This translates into CASRRTGADTQYF.

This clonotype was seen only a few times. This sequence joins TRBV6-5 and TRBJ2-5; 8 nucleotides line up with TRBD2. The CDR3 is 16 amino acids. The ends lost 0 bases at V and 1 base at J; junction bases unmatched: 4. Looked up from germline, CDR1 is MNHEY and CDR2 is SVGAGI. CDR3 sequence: CASSYSKRGFQETQYF. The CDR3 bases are TGTGCCAGCAGTTACTCGAAGCGGGGGTTCCAAGAGACCCAGTACTTC.

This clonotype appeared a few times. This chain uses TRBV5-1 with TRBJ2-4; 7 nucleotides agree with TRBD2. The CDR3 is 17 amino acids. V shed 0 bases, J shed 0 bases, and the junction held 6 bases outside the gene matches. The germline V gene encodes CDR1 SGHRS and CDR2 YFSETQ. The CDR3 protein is CASSLGRRELAKNIQYF. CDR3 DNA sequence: TGCGCCAGCAGCTTGGGTAGGCGGGAGCTAGCCAAAAACATTCAGTACTTC.

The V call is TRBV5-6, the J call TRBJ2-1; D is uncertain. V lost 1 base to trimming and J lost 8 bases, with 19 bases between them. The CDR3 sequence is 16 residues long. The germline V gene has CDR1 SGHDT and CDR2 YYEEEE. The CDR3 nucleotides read TGTGCCAGCAGCTTGAACGCTGGTACGGTTCGGTATGAGCAGTTCTTC. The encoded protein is CASSLNAGTVRYEQFF. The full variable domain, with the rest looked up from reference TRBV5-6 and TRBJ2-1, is DAGVTQSPTHLIKTRGQQVTLRCSPKSGHDTVSWYQQALGQGPQFIFQYYEEEERQRGNFPDRFSGHQFPNYSSELNVNALLLGDSALYLCASSLNAGTVRYEQFFGPGTRLTVL.

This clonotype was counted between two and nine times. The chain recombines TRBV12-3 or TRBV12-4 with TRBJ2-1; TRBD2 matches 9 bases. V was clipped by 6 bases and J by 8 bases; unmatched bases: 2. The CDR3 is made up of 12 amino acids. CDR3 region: CASSPSGDEQFF. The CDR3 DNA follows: TGTGCCAGCAGCCCTAGCGGGGATGAGCAGTTCTTC.

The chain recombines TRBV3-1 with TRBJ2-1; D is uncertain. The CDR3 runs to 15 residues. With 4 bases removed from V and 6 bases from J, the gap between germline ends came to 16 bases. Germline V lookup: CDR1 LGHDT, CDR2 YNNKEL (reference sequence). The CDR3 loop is CASSPGPRGPNEQFF. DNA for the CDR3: TGTGCCAGCAGCCCAGGACCTCGAGGCCCCAATGAGCAGTTCTTC.

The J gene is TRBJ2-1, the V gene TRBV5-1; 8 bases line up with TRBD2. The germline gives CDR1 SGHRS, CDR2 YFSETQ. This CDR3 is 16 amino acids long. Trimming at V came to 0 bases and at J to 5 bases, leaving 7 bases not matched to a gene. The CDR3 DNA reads TGCGCCAGCAGCTTGGATGGGGGACTAGATAACAATGAGCAGTTCTTC. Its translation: CASSLDGGLDNNEQFF.

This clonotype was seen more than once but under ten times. The DNA for the CDR3 is TGTGCCAGCAGTTTTAGGATCAACAATGAGCAGTTCTTC. It is translated as CASSFRINNEQFF. V usage is TRBV12-3 or TRBV12-4 and J usage is TRBJ2-1, with D uncertain. The CDR3 extends over 13 amino acids. The V gene lost 3 bases and the J gene lost 5 bases, with 8 bases spanning the gap.

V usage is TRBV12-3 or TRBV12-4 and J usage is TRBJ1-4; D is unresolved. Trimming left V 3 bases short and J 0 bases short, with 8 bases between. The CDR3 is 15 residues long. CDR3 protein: CASSFQTATNEKLFF. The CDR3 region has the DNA TGTGCCAGCAGTTTCCAGACTGCAACTAATGAAAAACTGTTTTTT.

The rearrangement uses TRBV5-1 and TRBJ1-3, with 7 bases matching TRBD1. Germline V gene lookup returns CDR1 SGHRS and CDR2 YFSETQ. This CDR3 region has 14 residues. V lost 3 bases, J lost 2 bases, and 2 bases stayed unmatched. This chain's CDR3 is CASSSQGTGNTIYF. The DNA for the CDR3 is TGCGCCAGCAGCTCACAGGGGACTGGAAACACCATATATTTT.

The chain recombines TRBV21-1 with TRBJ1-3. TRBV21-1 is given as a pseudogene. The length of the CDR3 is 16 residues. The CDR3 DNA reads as TGTGCCAGCAGCATTTTGGACGGCGGCTCTGGAAACACCATATATTTT. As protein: CASSILDGGSGNTIYF.

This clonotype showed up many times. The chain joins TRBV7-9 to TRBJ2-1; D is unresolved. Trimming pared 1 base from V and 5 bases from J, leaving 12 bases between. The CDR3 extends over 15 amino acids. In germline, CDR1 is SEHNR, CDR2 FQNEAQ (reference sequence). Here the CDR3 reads CASSLVRAPDNEQFF. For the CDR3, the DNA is TGTGCCAGCAGCTTAGTCCGCGCGCCAGACAATGAGCAGTTCTTC.

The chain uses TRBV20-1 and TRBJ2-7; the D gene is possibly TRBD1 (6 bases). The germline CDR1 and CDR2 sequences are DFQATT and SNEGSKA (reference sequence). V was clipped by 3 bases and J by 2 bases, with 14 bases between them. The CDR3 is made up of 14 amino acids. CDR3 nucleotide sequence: TGCAGTGCTAGTGCGCAGGGGAGAACCTACGAGCAGTACTTC. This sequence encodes CSASAQGRTYEQYF.

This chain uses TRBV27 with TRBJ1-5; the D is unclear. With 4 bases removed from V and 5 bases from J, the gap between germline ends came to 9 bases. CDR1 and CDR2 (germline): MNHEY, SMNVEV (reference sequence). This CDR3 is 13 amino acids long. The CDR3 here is CASSYTGDQPQHF. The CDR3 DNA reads TGTGCCAGCAGTTACACCGGCGATCAGCCCCAGCATTTT.

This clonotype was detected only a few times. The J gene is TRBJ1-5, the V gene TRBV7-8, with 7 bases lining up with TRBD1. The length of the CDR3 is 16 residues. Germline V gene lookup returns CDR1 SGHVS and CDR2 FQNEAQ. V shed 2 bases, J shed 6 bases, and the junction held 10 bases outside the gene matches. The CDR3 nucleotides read TGTGCCAGCAGCTTACCCCGAGACAGGGTGGGTCAGCCCCAGCATTTT. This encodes CASSLPRDRVGQPQHF.